Listed here are 5 T cell receptor beta chains from one sample, sequenced in a study of human T cells and chemical hapten exposure. TCRdb re-analysed the RACE reads in MiXCR, keeping a single row per CDR3 protein. The sample holds more than 250,000 distinct CDR3 sequences; roughly 7.7% are singletons and the top ten take about 1.1%. Time point here: pre-sensitization, week 0. Documented treatment: therapeutic diphenylcyclopropenone sensitization with weekly scalp DPC. This sample comprised whole blood, obtained in connection with sensitization to the hapten diphenylcyclopropenone (DPC). All receptors come from a man aged 18 to 30 with alopecia areata. Some clones in this sample may be carry-over from other donors' samples.

The rearrangement uses TRBV11-3 and TRBJ2-5; no reliable D call. The V gene's germline CDR1 is SGHNT and CDR2 YENEEA. V was shortened by 5 bases and J by 9 bases, with 16 bases between the two germline ends. The CDR3 loop spans 13 amino acids. CDR3 amino acids: CASSLSREGPQYF. CDR3 nucleotide sequence: TGTGCCAGCAGCCTGAGTAGGGAAGGGCCCCAGTACTTC.

The gene calls are TRBV7-6 and TRBJ2-2; 7 bases line up with TRBD1. Germline CDR1 SGHVS, CDR2 FNYEAQ. Trimming at V came to 5 bases and at J to 4 bases, leaving 4 bases not matched to a gene. The length of the CDR3 is 14 residues. CDR3 in amino acids: CASSPTGSTGELFF. The CDR3 coding sequence is TGTGCCAGCAGCCCGACAGGGAGCACCGGGGAGCTGTTTTTT.

The gene calls are TRBV7-9 and TRBJ2-1; the match to TRBD2 covers 8 bases. The CDR3 runs 14 residues. Trimming removed 3 bases from V and 4 bases from J; junction bases left unmatched: 2. The V gene's germline CDR1 is SEHNR and CDR2 FQNEAQ (reference sequence). In DNA, the CDR3 is TGTGCCAGCAGCTTCGCTAGCGGGTACAATGAGCAGTTCTTC. Protein product: CASSFASGYNEQFF.

This chain uses TRBV6-2 or TRBV6-3 with TRBJ2-2; 8 bases line up with TRBD1. CDR1 and CDR2 (germline): MNHEY, SVGEGT. Trimming removed 5 bases from V and 1 base from J; junction bases left unmatched: 6. The CDR3 length is 16 residues. CDR3 in DNA: TGTGCCAGCAGTACCCACGACAGGGGGAACACCGGGGAGCTGTTTTTT. Translation gives CASSTHDRGNTGELFF.

The genes are TRBV9 and TRBJ2-1; 7 bases are a match to TRBD1. Germline CDR1 is SGDLS and CDR2 is YYNGEE. V gave up 3 bases and J gave up 6 bases; unmatched junction bases: 15. The CDR3 has 17 amino acids. The DNA for the CDR3 is TGTGCCAGCAGCGGACACCTTACAGGGGCACGGGGCAATGAGCAGTTCTTC. Its protein is CASSGHLTGARGNEQFF.